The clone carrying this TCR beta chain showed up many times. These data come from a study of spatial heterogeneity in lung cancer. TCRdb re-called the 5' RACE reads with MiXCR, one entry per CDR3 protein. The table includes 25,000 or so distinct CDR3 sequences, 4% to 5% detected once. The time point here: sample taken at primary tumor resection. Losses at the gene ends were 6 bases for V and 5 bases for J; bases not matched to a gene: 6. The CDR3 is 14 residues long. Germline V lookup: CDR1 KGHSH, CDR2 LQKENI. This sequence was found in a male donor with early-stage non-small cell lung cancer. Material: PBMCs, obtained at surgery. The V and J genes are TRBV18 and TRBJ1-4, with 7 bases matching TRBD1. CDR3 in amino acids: CASSAGQKNEKLFF. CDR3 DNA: TGTGCCAGCTCCGCGGGACAGAAAAATGAAAAACTGTTTTTT.